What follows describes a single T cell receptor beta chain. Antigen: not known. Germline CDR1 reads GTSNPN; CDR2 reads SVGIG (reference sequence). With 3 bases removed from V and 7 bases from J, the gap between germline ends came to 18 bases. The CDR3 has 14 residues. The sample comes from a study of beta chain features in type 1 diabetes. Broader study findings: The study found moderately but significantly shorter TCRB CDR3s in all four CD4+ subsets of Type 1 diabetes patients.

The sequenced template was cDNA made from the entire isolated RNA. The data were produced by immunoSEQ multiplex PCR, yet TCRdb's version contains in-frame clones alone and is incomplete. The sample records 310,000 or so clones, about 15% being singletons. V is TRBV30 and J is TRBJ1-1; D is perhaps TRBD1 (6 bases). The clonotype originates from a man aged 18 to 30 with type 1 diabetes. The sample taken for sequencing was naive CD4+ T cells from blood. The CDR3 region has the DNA TGTGCCTGGAGCCTGCGGGGGCAGAGAGATGAAGCTTTCTTT. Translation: CAWSLRGQRDEAFF.